This TCR beta chain was captured by sequencing in a study of patients and donors after allogeneic stem cell transplantation. This clonotype was picked up a small number of times. This CDR3 has 19 residues. Trimming at V came to 0 bases and at J to 0 bases, leaving 9 bases not matched to a gene. In germline, CDR1 is SGDLS, CDR2 YYNGEE. TCRdb reprocessed the RT-PCR reads with MiXCR, giving one entry per CDR3 protein. The repertoire holds about 230,000 distinct CDR3 sequences, with over 12% as singletons. What was sequenced was blood, either unsorted or a sorted T cell fraction (not recorded which). The sequence was collected from a human donor who was either an allogeneic HSCT recipient or a stem cell or donor lymphocyte infusion donor (not recorded which). It is not recorded whose cells these are; they may come from a transplant donor. V usage is TRBV9 and J usage is TRBJ2-6; 7 bases line up with TRBD1. The CDR3 bases are TGTGCCAGCAGCGTAGATCTGGCAGGGGGAAGCTCTGGGGCCAACGTCCTGACTTTC. Amino acid sequence: CASSVDLAGGSSGANVLTF.